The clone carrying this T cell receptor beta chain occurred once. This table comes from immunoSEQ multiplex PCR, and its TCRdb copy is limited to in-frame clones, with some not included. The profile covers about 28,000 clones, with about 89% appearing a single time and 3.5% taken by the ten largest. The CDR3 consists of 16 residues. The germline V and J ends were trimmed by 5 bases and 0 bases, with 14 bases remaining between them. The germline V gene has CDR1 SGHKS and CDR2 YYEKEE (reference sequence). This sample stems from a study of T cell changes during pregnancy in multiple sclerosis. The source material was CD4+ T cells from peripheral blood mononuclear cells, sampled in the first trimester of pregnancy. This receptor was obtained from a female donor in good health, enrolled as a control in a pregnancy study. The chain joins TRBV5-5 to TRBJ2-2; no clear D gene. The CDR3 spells CASSQSPGPNTGELFF. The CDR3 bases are TGTGCCAGCAGTCAATCTCCAGGCCCGAACACCGGGGAGCTGTTTTTT.